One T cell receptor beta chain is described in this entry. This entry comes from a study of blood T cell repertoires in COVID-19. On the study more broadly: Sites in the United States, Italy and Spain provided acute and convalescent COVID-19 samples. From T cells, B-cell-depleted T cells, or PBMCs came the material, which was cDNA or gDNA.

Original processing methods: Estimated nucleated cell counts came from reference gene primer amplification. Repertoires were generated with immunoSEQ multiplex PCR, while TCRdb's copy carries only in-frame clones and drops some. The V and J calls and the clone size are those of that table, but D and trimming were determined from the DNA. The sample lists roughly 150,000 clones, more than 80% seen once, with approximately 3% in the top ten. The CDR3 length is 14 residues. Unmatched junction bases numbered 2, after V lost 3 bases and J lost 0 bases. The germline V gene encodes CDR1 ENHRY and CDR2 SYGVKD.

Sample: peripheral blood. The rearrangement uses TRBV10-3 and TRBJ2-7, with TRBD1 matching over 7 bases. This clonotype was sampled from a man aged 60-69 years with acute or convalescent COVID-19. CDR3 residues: CAISDGTASYEQYF. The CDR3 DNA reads TGTGCCATCAGTGATGGGACAGCCTCCTACGAGCAGTACTTC.